This T cell receptor (beta chain) was observed in a study of graft-versus-host responses after intestinal transplantation. Germline CDR1 SEHNR, CDR2 FQNEAQ (reference sequence). V was cut by 6 bases and J by 5 bases, with 16 bases left in between. The CDR3 contains 14 residues. Measured with immunoSEQ multiplex PCR; TCRdb has only the in-frame clones, and not every one. The sample has tens of thousands of clones; about 89% are singletons. Sequences were derived from PBMCs, sampled roughly 660 days after intestinal transplant. The TCR sequence derives from a human patient who received an intestinal transplant, so some T cells may come from the graft donor. This rearrangement joins TRBV7-9 to TRBJ1-1; D is perhaps TRBD1 (6 bases). The CDR3 DNA reads TGTGCCAGCAGTCGAGAGGGGGTGATGACTGAAGCTTTCTTT. This codes for CASSREGVMTEAFF.